This T cell receptor beta chain was captured by sequencing in a study of blood T cell repertoires in COVID-19. Study summary: Samples taken during acute and convalescent COVID-19 were collected in the United States, Italy and Spain.

Germline V gene lookup returns CDR1 LNHDA and CDR2 SQIVND (reference sequence). V dropped 7 bases and J dropped 2; count of bases not matched to a gene: 9. The CDR3 is 16 amino acids. Authors' methods: The authors estimated nucleated cell counts from reference gene primer amplification. Generated by immunoSEQ multiplex PCR, the TCRdb table keeps only in-frame clones and is missing some. Clone size and the V and J calls come from that table; the DNA yielded D and trimming. The sample lists 300,000 to 350,000 clones, about 91% occurring once. Followed longitudinally, the Seattle patients had been enrolled during active infection.

The sequencing input was peripheral blood. The chain is built from TRBV19 and TRBJ2-2; 8 nucleotides align to TRBD2. The sequence was collected from a man younger than 40 with COVID-19, enrolled during active disease. CDR3 sequence reads: CASTFLAGQNTGELFF. CDR3 DNA sequence: TGTGCCAGTACCTTCTTAGCGGGGCAAAACACCGGGGAGCTGTTTTTT.